This T cell receptor (beta chain) was identified in a study of vaccination and CD4 T cells after COVID-19. V lost 4 bases to trimming and J lost 4 bases, with 8 bases between them. CDR1 and CDR2 (germline): SGHTA, FQGNSA. The CDR3 runs 13 residues. Cultured CD4+ T cells had their DNA profiled by the Oncomine TCR Beta short-read assay. TCRdb processed the PCR reads anew with MiXCR; each CDR3 protein has one entry. The repertoire holds under 5,000 distinct CDR3 sequences, with more than 65% as singletons. Details on this clonotype: The antigen remains unidentified.

Treatment denoted: roughly 11-day PBMC culture with coronavirus spike peptide pools or control peptides (ViraFEST assay). The chain uses TRBV7-2 and TRBJ1-3; D not certain. The specimen was CD4+ T cells from blood, cultured in vitro. The receptor was isolated from a human donor who had recovered from COVID-19. The CDR3 nucleotides read TGTGCCAGCAGCTCCCTTCGAGGAAACACCATATATTTT. Translation: CASSSLRGNTIYF. The variable domain in full, with the rest retrieved from reference TRBV7-2 and TRBJ1-3, is GAGVSQSPSNKVTEKGKDVELRCDPISGHTALYWYRQSLGQGLEFLIYFQGNSAPDKSGLPSDRFSAERTGGSVSTLTIQRTQQEDSAVYLCASSSLRGNTIYFGEGSWLTVV.